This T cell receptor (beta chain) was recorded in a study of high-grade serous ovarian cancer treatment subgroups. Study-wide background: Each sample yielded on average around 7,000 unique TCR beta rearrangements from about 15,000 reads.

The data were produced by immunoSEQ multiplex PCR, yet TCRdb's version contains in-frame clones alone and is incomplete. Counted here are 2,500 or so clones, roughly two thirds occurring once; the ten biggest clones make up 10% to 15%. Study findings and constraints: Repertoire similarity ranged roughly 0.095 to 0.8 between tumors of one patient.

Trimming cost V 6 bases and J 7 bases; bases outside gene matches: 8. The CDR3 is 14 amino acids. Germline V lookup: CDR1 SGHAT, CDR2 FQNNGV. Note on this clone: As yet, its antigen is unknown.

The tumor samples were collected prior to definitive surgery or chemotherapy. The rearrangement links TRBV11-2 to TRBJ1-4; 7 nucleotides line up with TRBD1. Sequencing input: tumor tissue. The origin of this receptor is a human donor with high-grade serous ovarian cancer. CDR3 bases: TGTGCCAGCAGACTCGACAGGGCCAGTGAAAAACTGTTTTTT. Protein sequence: CASRLDRASEKLFF.